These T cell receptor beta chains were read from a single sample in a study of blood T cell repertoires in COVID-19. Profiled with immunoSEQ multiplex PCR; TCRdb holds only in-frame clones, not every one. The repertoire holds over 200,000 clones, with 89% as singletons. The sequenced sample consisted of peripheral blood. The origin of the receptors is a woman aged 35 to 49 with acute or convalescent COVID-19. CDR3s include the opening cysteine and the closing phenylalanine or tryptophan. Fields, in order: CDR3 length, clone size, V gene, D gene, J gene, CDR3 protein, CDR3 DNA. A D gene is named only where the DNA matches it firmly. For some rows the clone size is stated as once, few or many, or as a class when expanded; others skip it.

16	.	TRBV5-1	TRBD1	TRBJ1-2	CASSFTIPGQGTGYTF	TGCGCCAGCAGCTTTACAATACCGGGACAGGGGACCGGCTACACCTTC
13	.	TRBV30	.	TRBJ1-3	CAWSGDTGNTIYF	TGTGCCTGGAGTGGGGACACTGGAAACACCATATATTTT
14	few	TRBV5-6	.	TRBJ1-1	CASSLDRLNTEAFF	TGTGCCAGCAGCTTAGACAGGTTGAACACTGAAGCTTTCTTT
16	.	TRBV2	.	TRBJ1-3	CASSEGRGVSGNTIYF	TGTGCCAGCAGCGAGGGCAGGGGAGTTTCTGGAAACACCATATATTTT
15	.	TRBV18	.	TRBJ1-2	CASSNLWSGDYGYTF	TGTGCCAGCTCAAATCTATGGTCAGGGGACTATGGCTACACCTTC
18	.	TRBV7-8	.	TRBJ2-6	CASSLRPGGGGGANVLTF	TGTGCCAGCAGCTTAAGGCCTGGGGGCGGCGGTGGGGCCAACGTCCTGACTTTC
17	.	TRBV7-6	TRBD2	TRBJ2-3	CASSSDSPGLRTDTQYF	TGTGCCAGCAGCTCCGATTCCCCGGGACTACGCACGGATACGCAGTATTTT
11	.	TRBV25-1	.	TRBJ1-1	CASSDSTEAFF	TGTGCCAGCAGTGACAGCACTGAAGCTTTCTTT
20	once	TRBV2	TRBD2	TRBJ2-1	CASSVFGTSGGPSSYNEQFF	TGTGCCAGCTCAGTTTTTGGGACTAGCGGGGGCCCCAGCTCCTACAATGAGCAGTTCTTC
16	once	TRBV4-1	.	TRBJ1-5	CASSQPARDKNQPQHF	TGCGCCAGCAGCCAGCCTGCCCGGGACAAAAATCAGCCCCAGCATTTT
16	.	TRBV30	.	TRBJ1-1	CAWSGKGGVWDTEAFF	TGTGCCTGGAGTGGTAAGGGAGGGGTTTGGGACACTGAAGCTTTCTTT